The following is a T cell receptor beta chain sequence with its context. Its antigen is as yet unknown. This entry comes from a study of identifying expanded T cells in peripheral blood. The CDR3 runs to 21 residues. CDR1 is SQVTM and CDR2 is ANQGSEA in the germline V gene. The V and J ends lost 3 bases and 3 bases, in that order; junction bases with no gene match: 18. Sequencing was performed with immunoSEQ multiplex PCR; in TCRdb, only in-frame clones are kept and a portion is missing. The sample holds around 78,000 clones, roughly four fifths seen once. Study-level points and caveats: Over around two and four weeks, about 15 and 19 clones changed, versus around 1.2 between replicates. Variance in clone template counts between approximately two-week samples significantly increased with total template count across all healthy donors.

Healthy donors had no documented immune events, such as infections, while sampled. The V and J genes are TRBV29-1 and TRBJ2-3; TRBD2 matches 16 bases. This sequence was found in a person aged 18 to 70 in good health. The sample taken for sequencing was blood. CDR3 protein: CSVDPLSGTSGRGIATDTQYF. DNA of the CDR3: TGCAGCGTTGACCCTCTGAGCGGGACTAGCGGGAGGGGGATAGCAACAGATACGCAGTATTTT.